These T cell receptor beta chains were read from a single sample in a study of CD8+ T cells in alopecia areata. Sequencing was performed with immunoSEQ multiplex PCR; in TCRdb, only in-frame clones are kept and a portion is missing. The data contain about 150,000 clones, more than 45% of them singletons. The source material was CD4+ T cells sorted from blood. All receptors derive from a human donor with alopecia areata. Each CDR3 is given with its conserved first and last residue. D genes are given only for firm matches. Where a row states a size, it is once, few, many or the class of an expanded clone; other rows omit it.

-	TRBV2	-	TRBJ1-1	CASGSGMNTEAFF	TGTGCCAGCGGTTCAGGAATGAACACTGAAGCTTTCTTT
-	TRBV6-5	-	TRBJ2-7	CASSPARTSSYEQYF	TGTGCCAGCAGTCCAGCGCGGACGAGCTCCTACGAGCAGTACTTC
-	TRBV7-6	-	TRBJ2-3	CASKLDPSADTQYF	TGTGCCAGCAAACTGGACCCCAGCGCAGATACGCAGTATTTT
TRBD2	TRBV2	-	TRBJ2-1	CASSGGLGGNEQFF	TGTGCCAGCAGTGGGGGACTAGGAGGCAATGAGCAGTTCTTC
-	TRBV5-1	-	TRBJ2-1	CASSLAGQPEQFF	TGCGCCAGCAGCTTGGCCGGACAGCCTGAGCAGTTCTTC
TRBD1	TRBV2	-	TRBJ2-5	CASGRQGTETQYF	TGTGCCAGCGGGAGACAGGGTACGGAGACCCAGTACTTC
TRBD2	TRBV6-1	-	TRBJ2-7	CASKREVVGSYEQYF	TGTGCCAGCAAACGGGAGGTAGTTGGCTCCTACGAGCAGTACTTC
TRBD1	TRBV29-1	-	TRBJ1-4	CSVGGTVNEKLFF	TGCAGCGTTGGCGGGACAGTTAATGAAAAACTGTTTTTT
TRBD2	TRBV7-3	once	TRBJ2-3	CASSPGLADDTQYF	TGTGCCAGCAGCCCGGGACTAGCGGATGATACGCAGTATTTT
-	TRBV30	few	TRBJ1-1	CAWSQLGTTEAFF	TGTGCCTGGAGCCAACTAGGAACTACTGAAGCTTTCTTT